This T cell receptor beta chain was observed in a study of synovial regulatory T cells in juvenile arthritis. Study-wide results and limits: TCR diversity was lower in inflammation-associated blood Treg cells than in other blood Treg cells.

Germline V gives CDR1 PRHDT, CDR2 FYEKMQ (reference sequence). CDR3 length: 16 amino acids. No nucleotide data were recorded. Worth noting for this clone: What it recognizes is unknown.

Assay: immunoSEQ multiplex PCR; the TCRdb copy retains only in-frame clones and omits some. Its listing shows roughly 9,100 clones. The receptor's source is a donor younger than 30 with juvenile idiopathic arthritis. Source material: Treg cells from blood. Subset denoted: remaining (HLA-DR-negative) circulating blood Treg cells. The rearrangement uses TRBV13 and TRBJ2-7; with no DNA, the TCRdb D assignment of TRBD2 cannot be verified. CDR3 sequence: CASSSLTSGRPGEQYF. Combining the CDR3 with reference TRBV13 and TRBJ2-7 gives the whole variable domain AAGVIQSPRHLIKEKRETATLKCYPIPRHDTVYWYQQGPGQDPQFLISFYEKMQSDKGSIPDRFSAQQFSDYHSELNMSSLELGDSALYFCASSSLTSGRPGEQYFGPGTRLTVT.